These 30 T cell receptor beta chains were sequenced from one sample in a study of T cell responses to AZD1222 COVID-19 vaccine. The table came from immunoSEQ multiplex PCR; TCRdb's copy has only in-frame clones and leaves some out. The table records about 75,000 clones, around 86% of them present only once. This sample comprised peripheral blood, obtained 28 days after the second AZD1222 dose. The source of these receptors is an adult who received the AZD1222 COVID-19 vaccine.

The chain couples TRBV5-1 to TRBJ1-1; a weak D match, TRBD1 (6 bases). The CDR3 length is 13 residues. V lost 1 base, J lost 6 bases, and 10 bases lay in between. Germline V CDR1 and CDR2: SGHRS, YFSETQ. CDR3 amino acids: CASSLLTGPEAFF. The CDR3, as DNA: TGCGCCAGCAGCTTGTTGACAGGCCCTGAAGCTTTCTTT.

CDR3 DNA: TGTGCCAGCAGGCCTACGGGGGGGCACTCCTATAATTCACCCCTCCACTTT. It specifies CASRPTGGHSYNSPLHF. This chain links TRBV28 with TRBJ1-6; tentatively, D is TRBD1 (6 bases). CDR1 MDHEN and CDR2 SYDVKM come from the germline V gene. This CDR3 is 17 amino acids long. The V and J ends lost 6 bases and 0 bases respectively, with 15 bases between them.

This sequence joins TRBV11-2 and TRBJ2-1; D not certain. Trimming removed 0 bases from V and 11 bases from J, with 8 bases in between. This CDR3 region has 12 residues. The germline V gene encodes CDR1 SGHAT and CDR2 FQNNGV. CDR3 sequence reads: CASSLDALQQFF. The CDR3, as DNA: TGTGCCAGCAGCTTAGATGCCCTCCAGCAGTTCTTC.

The chain links TRBV5-8 to TRBJ1-3, with D uncertain. Germline-derived CDR1 and CDR2 are SGHTS and YDEGEE. The V end was cut by 0 bases, the J end by 0 bases, with 7 bases between. There are 15 residues in the CDR3. The CDR3 sequence is CASSLARSSGNTIYF. CDR3 coding DNA: TGTGCCAGCAGCTTGGCACGGAGCTCTGGAAACACCATATATTTT.

The rearrangement uses TRBV7-2 and TRBJ1-2, with a possible D match to TRBD1 (5 bases). The CDR3 consists of 14 residues. CDR1 is SGHTA and CDR2 is FQGNSA in the germline V gene. Trimming took off 5 bases at V and 7 bases at J, with 17 bases between the two ends. The CDR3 DNA sequence: TGTGCCAGCAGCAAAGGGGCTGAGGATGTTGGCTACACCTTC. This codes for CASSKGAEDVGYTF.

The chain couples TRBV7-9 to TRBJ1-5; D gene unclear. The V gene lost 2 bases and the J gene lost 6 bases, with 11 bases spanning the gap. CDR3 size: 14 residues. Looked up from germline, CDR1 is SEHNR and CDR2 is FQNEAQ (reference sequence). For the CDR3, the DNA is TGTGCCAGCAGCTTACCCGGTTTTAGTCAGCCCCAGCATTTT. Residues: CASSLPGFSQPQHF. Supplemented by reference TRBV7-9 and TRBJ1-5, the full variable domain reads DTGVSQNPRHKITKRGQNVTFRCDPISEHNRLYWYRQTLGQGPEFLTYFQNEAQLEKSRLLSDRFSAERPKGSFSTLEIQRTEQGDSAMYLCASSLPGFSQPQHFGDGTRLSIL.

The rearrangement joins TRBV10-3 to TRBJ1-2; D perhaps matches TRBD1 (5 bases). This CDR3 region has 15 residues. Trimming removed 7 bases at V and 0 bases at J, with 15 bases between. Looked up from germline, CDR1 is ENHRY and CDR2 is SYGVKD. The chain's CDR3 is CAIKEDGGSNYGYTF. The CDR3 DNA sequence: TGTGCCATCAAGGAGGACGGGGGATCTAACTATGGCTACACCTTC.

This rearrangement joins TRBV6-4 to TRBJ2-3; no firm D call. The V gene's germline CDR1 is MRHNA and CDR2 SNTAGT. This CDR3 is built from 13 residues. V was shortened by 6 bases and J by 0 bases, with 7 bases between the two germline ends. The CDR3 sequence: CASSADSTDTQYF. For the CDR3, the DNA is TGTGCCAGCAGCGCCGACAGCACAGATACGCAGTATTTT.

In this sample, this clone turned up a few times. The rearrangement uses TRBV4-3 and TRBJ2-7; D could derive from TRBD1 or TRBD2 (5 bases each). Trimming took 1 base from V and 3 from J, leaving 13 bases between them. CDR1 LGHNA and CDR2 YSLEER come from the germline V gene. This CDR3 spans 15 amino acids. CDR3 nucleotides: TGCGCCAGCAGCCAAGTTGAGGGGCCATTCTACGAGCAGTACTTC. This sequence encodes CASSQVEGPFYEQYF.

This chain uses TRBV4-1 with TRBJ2-5; D perhaps matches TRBD2 (6 bases). The CDR3 covers 15 residues. V lost 3 bases and J 5 bases, leaving 16 bases between the germline ends. Per germline, CDR1 MGHRA and CDR2 YSYEKL. The CDR3 region is CASSQPSALWETQYF. The CDR3 bases are TGCGCCAGCAGCCAGCCTAGCGCCCTTTGGGAGACCCAGTACTTC.

Comment on this clone: A read error may account for a junction end that differs from germline. The rearrangement uses TRBV7-2 and TRBJ1-3; D gene unclear. The CDR3 has 15 amino acids. CDR1 is SGHTA, CDR2 FQGNSA, per germline. CDR3 sequence: CATTRAAGVALAGDF. CDR3 sequence (DNA): TGTGCCACCACCCGGGCAGCGGGAGTTGCATTGGCTGGGGATTTT.

The gene calls are TRBV19 and TRBJ2-7; no reliable D call. Germline CDR1 LNHDA, CDR2 SQIVND (reference sequence). Trimming shortened V by 1 base and J by 3 bases, and 7 bases separated the two germline ends. The CDR3 loop spans 13 amino acids. CDR3 in DNA: TGTGCCAGTAGTATAGGGCGCGACTACGAGCAGTACTTC. Its protein product is CASSIGRDYEQYF.

V and J are TRBV9 and TRBJ2-1; 7 bases agree with TRBD2. Germline loops: CDR1 SGDLS, CDR2 YYNGEE. V was clipped by 0 bases and J by 9 bases; unmatched bases: 3. This CDR3 is 13 amino acids long. CDR3 amino acids: CASSVVGGSEQFF. CDR3 DNA: TGTGCCAGCAGCGTAGTAGGCGGGAGTGAGCAGTTCTTC.

The V and J genes are TRBV4-2 and TRBJ2-3, with D hard to call. Germline V gene lookup returns CDR1 LGHNA and CDR2 YNFKEQ. Trimming shortened V by 1 base and J by 1 base, and 12 bases separated the two germline ends. The CDR3 sequence is 16 residues long. Here the CDR3 reads CASSQVEVLGTDTQYF. The CDR3 DNA sequence: TGTGCCAGCAGCCAAGTAGAGGTCTTGGGCACAGATACGCAGTATTTT.

This clone was detected only once. The chain joins TRBV20-1 to TRBJ2-2; D may be TRBD2 (6 bases). V was trimmed by 3 bases and J by 1 base, leaving 21 bases between them. Germline CDR1 and CDR2: DFQATT and SNEGSKA (reference sequence). The CDR3 is 18 amino acids. In DNA form, the CDR3 reads TGCAGTGCTAGTGGGGATCTAGCGCCCCAAAAGAACACCGGGGAGCTGTTTTTT. It encodes CSASGDLAPQKNTGELFF.

The chain uses TRBV6-2 or TRBV6-3 and TRBJ2-5; TRBD1 is a possible D gene (5 bases). This CDR3 is built from 15 residues. Germline CDR1 MNHEY, CDR2 SVGEGT. Trimming took 5 bases from V and 4 from J, leaving 17 bases between them. The CDR3 DNA is TGTGCCAGCAGTAATACCCTGGACATTAGAGAGACCCAGTACTTC. Its translation is CASSNTLDIRETQYF.

The rearrangement uses TRBV13 and TRBJ1-2; 12 nucleotides align to TRBD1. Per the germline V gene, CDR1 is PRHDT and CDR2 is FYEKMQ (reference sequence). The CDR3 has 16 residues. J was trimmed by 8 bases and V by 4 bases; bases with no gene match: 11. The CDR3 sequence is CASSWRRDRGPKGYTF. CDR3 in DNA: TGTGCCAGCAGCTGGAGAAGGGACAGGGGGCCAAAGGGCTACACCTTC.

This chain links TRBV7-3 with TRBJ2-2; a possible D gene is TRBD1 (6 bases). The CDR3 has 16 residues. CDR1 SGHTA and CDR2 FQGTGA come from the germline V gene. With 2 bases removed from V and 0 bases from J, the gap between germline ends came to 10 bases. The CDR3 reads CASSLQSGANTGELFF. The CDR3 DNA is TGTGCCAGCAGCTTACAGTCAGGGGCGAACACCGGGGAGCTGTTTTTT.

The chain uses TRBV6-2 or TRBV6-3 and TRBJ1-2, with unresolved D. Germline V gives CDR1 MNHEY, CDR2 SVGEGT. The CDR3 is 14 residues long. Trimming removed 4 bases from V and 4 bases from J, with 13 bases in between. The CDR3: CASSFHSAPYGYTF. CDR3 coding DNA: TGTGCCAGCAGTTTTCATTCGGCCCCCTATGGCTACACCTTC.

V and J are TRBV5-1 and TRBJ2-6; perhaps TRBD1 as D (6 bases). Per germline, CDR1 SGHRS and CDR2 YFSETQ. The CDR3 totals 17 residues. Trimming took 5 bases from V and 0 from J, leaving 15 bases between them. The CDR3: CASSSGTISSGANVLTF. Written as DNA, the CDR3 is TGCGCCAGCAGTTCCGGGACAATTAGCTCTGGGGCCAACGTCCTGACTTTC.

This chain links TRBV5-8 with TRBJ1-2; D remains ambiguous. Per the germline V gene, CDR1 is SGHTS and CDR2 is YDEGEE. Trimming pared 7 bases from V and 4 bases from J, leaving 5 bases between. The CDR3 loop spans 10 amino acids. CDR3 nucleotide sequence: TGTGCCAGCGGGCTCTATGGCTACACCTTC. Amino acid sequence: CASGLYGYTF.

This clone was seen just once. This sequence joins TRBV10-2 and TRBJ1-3, with D possibly matching TRBD1 (6 bases). CDR3 length equals 15 residues. Per the germline V gene, CDR1 is WSHSY and CDR2 is SAAADI. V lost 5 bases to trimming and J lost 1 base, with 12 bases between them. CDR3 amino acids: CASSTTGTSGNTIYF. As DNA, the CDR3 is TGCGCCAGCAGTACCACCGGGACATCTGGAAACACCATATATTTT.

The chain recombines TRBV5-1 with TRBJ1-1; a weak D match, TRBD1 (5 bases). V was clipped by 0 bases and J by 4 bases, with 13 bases between them. The CDR3 length is 15 residues. Germline values: CDR1 SGHRS, CDR2 YFSETQ. The CDR3: CASSLGGSGFTEAFF. The CDR3 coding sequence is TGCGCCAGCAGCTTGGGGGGGTCTGGTTTCACTGAAGCTTTCTTT.

J is TRBJ1-1 and V is TRBV9; no reliable D call. The CDR3 spans 13 residues. Germline assignment: CDR1 SGDLS and CDR2 YYNGEE. Trimming cost V 1 base and J 6 bases, with 10 bases left between them. The CDR3 loop is CASSVTHQSEAFF. CDR3 nucleotide sequence: TGTGCCAGCAGCGTAACTCACCAGTCTGAAGCTTTCTTT.

The J gene is TRBJ2-4, the V gene TRBV19, with TRBD1 matching over 9 bases. Germline V gene sequence: CDR1 LNHDA, CDR2 SQIVND (reference sequence). The CDR3 contains 15 residues. Unmatched junction bases numbered 11, after V lost 6 bases and J lost 8 bases. The DNA of the CDR3 is TGTGCCAGTAGCCCTGGGGGGGACAGGGCGGACATTCAGTACTTC. Protein: CASSPGGDRADIQYF. Filled out from reference TRBV19 and TRBJ2-4, the complete variable domain reads DGGITQSPKYLFRKEGQNVTLSCEQNLNHDAMYWYRQDPGQGLRLIYYSQIVNDFQKGDIAEGYSVSREKKESFPLTVTSAQKNPTAFYLCASSPGGDRADIQYFGAGTRLSVL.

The chain uses TRBV12-3 or TRBV12-4 and TRBJ1-2; no clear D. The germline V and J ends were trimmed by 5 bases and 4 bases, with 5 bases remaining between them. The CDR3 extends over 11 amino acids. The CDR3 here is CASSLAYGYTF. In DNA form, the CDR3 reads TGTGCCAGCAGTCTCGCCTATGGCTACACCTTC.

The chain recombines TRBV29-1 with TRBJ1-2, with unresolved D. Trimming took off 3 bases at V and 5 bases at J, with 10 bases between the two ends. CDR3 size: 12 residues. Germline CDR1 is SQVTM and CDR2 is ANQGSEA. The CDR3 nucleotides are TGCAGCGTTGATTTACAGTCATATGGCTACACCTTC. This translates into CSVDLQSYGYTF. Full variable domain (outside the CDR3, taken from reference TRBV29-1 and TRBJ1-2): SAVISQKPSRDICQRGTSLTIQCQVDSQVTMMFWYRQQPGQSLTLIATANQGSEATYESGFVIDKFPISRPNLTFSTLTVSNMSPEDSSIYLCSVDLQSYGYTFGSGTRLTVV.

Here the CDR3 reads CSVEDSWDTQYF. The CDR3 DNA is TGCAGCGTTGAAGATTCCTGGGATACGCAGTATTTT. This rearrangement joins TRBV29-1 to TRBJ2-3; no clear D gene. The V gene lost 0 bases and the J gene lost 6 bases, with 7 bases spanning the gap. Germline V gene data show CDR1 as SQVTM and CDR2 as ANQGSEA. The CDR3 is made up of 12 amino acids.

The chain carries TRBV19 and TRBJ1-2; no reliable D call. V lost 1 base and J lost 8, with 5 bases in between. The CDR3 is made up of 11 amino acids. In germline, CDR1 is LNHDA, CDR2 SQIVND (reference sequence). In nucleotides, the CDR3 is TGTGCCAGTAGTATAGCTCGCGGCTACACCTTC. Translating it yields CASSIARGYTF.

V gene TRBV9 combines with J gene TRBJ1-3, with D maybe TRBD1 (5 bases). Between the trimmed V and J ends, which lost 2 bases and 0 bases, there was a span of 9 bases. Germline V gene data show CDR1 as SGDLS and CDR2 as YYNGEE. This CDR3 is 15 amino acids long. The CDR3 region is CASSVSDISGNTIYF. The CDR3 bases are TGTGCCAGCAGCGTTTCGGACATCTCTGGAAACACCATATATTTT.